The clone carrying this TCR beta chain has more than one count but fewer than ten. Its antigen is currently unknown. The sample is drawn from a study of response to subunit inactivated influenza vaccine. Study results and limitations: That few new T cells are recruited by each seasonal influenza vaccination was the authors' suggestion.

Using its own MiXCR run on the RT-PCR reads, TCRdb lists one record per CDR3 protein. The table shows approximately 490,000 distinct CDR3 sequences, with approximately 6.9% occurring only once. CDR3 length: 15 residues. V shed 5 bases, J shed 2 bases, and the junction held 4 bases outside the gene matches. Germline assignment: CDR1 DFQATT and CDR2 SNEGSKA (reference sequence). V gene TRBV20-1 combines with J gene TRBJ2-1; 12 nucleotides line up with TRBD2. Sequencing used PBMCs from blood, obtained around 25 months after vaccination. The clonotype comes from a man between 50 and 69 years old who received an inactivated influenza vaccine. The CDR3 region is CSAVRLAGAYNEQFF. DNA of the CDR3: TGCAGTGCTGTAAGACTAGCGGGGGCCTACAATGAGCAGTTCTTC.